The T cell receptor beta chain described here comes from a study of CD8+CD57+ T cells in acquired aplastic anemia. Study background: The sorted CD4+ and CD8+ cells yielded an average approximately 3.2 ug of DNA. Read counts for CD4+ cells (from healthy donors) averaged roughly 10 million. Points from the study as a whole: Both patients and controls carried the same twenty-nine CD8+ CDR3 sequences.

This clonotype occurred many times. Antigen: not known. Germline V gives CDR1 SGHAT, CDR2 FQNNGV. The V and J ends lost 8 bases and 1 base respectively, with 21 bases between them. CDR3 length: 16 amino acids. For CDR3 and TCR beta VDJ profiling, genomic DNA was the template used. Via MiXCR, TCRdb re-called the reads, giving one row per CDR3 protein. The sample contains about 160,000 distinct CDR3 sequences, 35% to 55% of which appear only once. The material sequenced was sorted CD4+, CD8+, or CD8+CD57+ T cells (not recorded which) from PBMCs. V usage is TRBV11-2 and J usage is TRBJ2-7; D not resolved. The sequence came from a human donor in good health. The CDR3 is CASRSLRSNRSYEQYF. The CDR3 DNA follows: TGTGCCAGCCGCTCCCTCCGCTCAAACCGGTCCTACGAGCAGTACTTC.